This TCR beta chain emerged from a study of PD-1 blockade in classical Hodgkin lymphoma. Following autologous stem cell transplantation, relapse occurred in every patient, and exposure to brentuximab vedotin varied. Best responses included complete response and partial response; otherwise, the best response was progressive disease. Remarks on this clone: Its antigen remains unknown.

General study points: It was reported that newly diagnosed patients had less baseline TCR diversity than healthy donors. Patients with a complete response exhibited baseline diversity comparable to newly diagnosed patients. CD4+ TCR diversity, unlike CD8+, rose significantly by C4D1.

Some clones are missing from TCRdb's copy, which holds only in-frame ones; the method was immunoSEQ multiplex PCR. This table holds some 84,000 clones, around 86% found once. This CDR3 has 15 residues. V was cut by 4 bases and J by 2 bases, with 12 bases left in between. From germline, CDR1 is MDHEN and CDR2 SYDVKM. The sample in question was peripheral blood mononuclear cells (PBMCs), obtained at baseline. V is TRBV28 and J is TRBJ1-5; weak D call: TRBD1 (6 bases). This receptor was obtained from a human donor with classical Hodgkin lymphoma. The CDR3 spells CASSYTGFGNQPQHF. DNA of the CDR3: TGTGCCAGCAGTTACACAGGGTTCGGCAATCAGCCCCAGCATTTT.